This TCR beta chain was identified during a study of T cell changes during pregnancy in multiple sclerosis. TCRdb keeps only in-frame clones here, not all; method: immunoSEQ multiplex PCR. The sample yields tens of thousands of clones, around nine tenths seen once. Germline V gene data show CDR1 as GTSNPN and CDR2 as SVGIG (reference sequence). The ends lost 3 bases at V and 10 bases at J; junction bases unmatched: 8. The CDR3 is made up of 14 amino acids. V and J are TRBV30 and TRBJ1-6; 8 bases fit TRBD1. Sequencing used peripheral blood, obtained in the second trimester of pregnancy. The sequence derives from a female donor in good health, enrolled as a control in a pregnancy study. CDR3 sequence: CAWRIGTGGSPLHF. The CDR3 DNA reads as TGTGCCTGGAGGATCGGGACAGGCGGCTCACCCCTCCACTTT.